This T cell receptor beta chain was sequenced during a study of post-analysis software for immune sequencing data. Turning to the study itself: Relapsing-remitting, secondary progressive and progressive-relapsing forms made up the multiple sclerosis disease courses. Study-wide findings and caveats: With TRBV5-6, TRBV5-1 and TRBV20-1 included, about five TRBV segments were more frequent in patients than in controls. Compared against controls, patients with multiple sclerosis displayed significantly lower normalized Chao1 diversity.

Unique molecular identifiers were built into the TCR beta cDNA libraries. cDNA molecules numbering 400,000 to 550,000 came from roughly 1.1 to 9.2 million T cells. TCRdb re-called the PCR reads with MiXCR, one entry per CDR3 protein. This table holds some 450,000 distinct CDR3 sequences, roughly 45% found once. The CDR3 extends over 17 amino acids. CDR1 and CDR2 (germline): LNHNV, YYDKDF (reference sequence). Trimming shortened V by 0 bases and J by 0 bases, and 12 bases separated the two germline ends. This clonotype has only one observation. What it binds is unknown. Sequenced input: blood. The V call is TRBV15, the J call TRBJ2-4; D could derive from TRBD1 or TRBD2 (5 bases each). The TCR originated in a girl aged 5 to 17 with multiple sclerosis. For the CDR3, the DNA is TGTGCCACCAGCAGAGATAAAGGGACCATAGCCAAAAACATTCAGTACTTC. It codes for CATSRDKGTIAKNIQYF. The whole variable domain, remainder taken from reference TRBV15 and TRBJ2-4, is DAMVIQNPRYQVTQFGKPVTLSCSQTLNHNVMYWYQQKSSQAPKLLFHYYDKDFNNEADTPDNFQSRRPNTSFCFLDIRSPGLGDTAMYLCATSRDKGTIAKNIQYFGAGTRLSVL.